This is a list of T cell receptor beta chains from one sample in a study of T cell responses to AZD1222 COVID-19 vaccine. Sequencing was performed with immunoSEQ multiplex PCR; in TCRdb, only in-frame clones are kept and a portion is missing. The profile covers 120,000 to 150,000 clones, with more than 85% appearing a single time and more than 0.8% taken by the ten largest. The sequencing used peripheral blood, collected on day 0 of MenACWY control vaccination. These receptors all stem from an adult in good health. CDR3s include the opening cysteine and the closing phenylalanine or tryptophan. The D gene is left open where the match is weak. A clone size is listed for some rows: how often the clone was seen (once, few, many), or a class if it is expanded.

abundance	len	v_gene	d_gene	j_gene	CDR3aa	CDR3nt
.	16	TRBV5-1	TRBD1	TRBJ2-7	CASSLDSSGQAYEQYF	TGCGCCAGCAGCTTGGATTCCTCGGGACAGGCCTACGAGCAGTACTTC
.	16	TRBV4-3	TRBD1	TRBJ2-3	CASSQQGQGARDTQYF	TGCGCCAGCAGCCAACAGGGACAGGGGGCTAGAGATACGCAGTATTTT
.	11	TRBV27	.	TRBJ1-1	CASKRGLEAFF	TGTGCCAGCAAGAGGGGTCTTGAAGCTTTCTTT
.	13	TRBV6-2/TRBV6-3	.	TRBJ1-2	CASSSQGNYGYTF	TGTGCCAGCAGTTCTCAGGGCAACTATGGCTACACCTTC
.	15	TRBV7-8	.	TRBJ1-5	CASSLVTGPNQPQHF	TGTGCCAGCAGCTTAGTTACGGGCCCTAATCAGCCCCAGCATTTT
once	12	TRBV29-1	.	TRBJ2-2	CSGDVGTGELFF	TGCAGCGGGGACGTTGGCACCGGGGAGCTGTTTTTT
.	12	TRBV12-3/TRBV12-4	.	TRBJ1-1	CASSQVGDEAFF	TGTGCCAGCAGCCAGGTAGGCGATGAAGCTTTCTTT
.	12	TRBV29-1	.	TRBJ1-2	CSVTDSPYGYTF	TGCAGCGTAACGGACAGCCCCTATGGCTACACCTTC
.	16	TRBV9	TRBD2	TRBJ2-3	CASSERTSVSTDTQYF	TGTGCCAGCAGCGAGAGGACTAGCGTTAGCACAGATACGCAGTATTTT
.	15	TRBV18	.	TRBJ2-7	CASSPPNGKGYEQYF	TGTGCCAGCTCACCACCGAACGGGAAGGGCTACGAGCAGTACTTC
.	14	TRBV27	.	TRBJ1-2	CASSPGRGMGGYTF	TGTGCCAGCAGTCCAGGGAGGGGAATGGGTGGCTACACCTTC
.	13	TRBV7-8	.	TRBJ2-2	CASSFQYTGELFF	TGTGCCAGCAGCTTTCAGTACACCGGGGAGCTGTTTTTT
.	12	TRBV6-1	.	TRBJ2-1	CASSEQLGEQFF	TGTGCCAGCAGTGAACAGTTGGGAGAGCAGTTCTTC
.	15	TRBV9	.	TRBJ1-5	CASSVEDSTDQPQHF	TGTGCCAGCAGCGTAGAGGACAGCACCGATCAGCCCCAGCATTTT
.	15	TRBV19	.	TRBJ1-3	CASSIDGSSGNTIYF	TGTGCCAGTAGTATAGACGGGTCCTCTGGAAACACCATATATTTT
.	16	TRBV9	.	TRBJ2-1	CASSVASGHRYNEQFF	TGTGCCAGCAGCGTTGCATCGGGACACCGTTACAATGAGCAGTTCTTC